Listed below are T cell receptor beta chains from one sample, sequenced in a study of blood T cell repertoires in COVID-19. Only in-frame clones appear in the TCRdb table, and some are missing; sequencing was by immunoSEQ multiplex PCR. The sample holds 70,000 or so clones, around 80% seen once. The sequenced sample consisted of peripheral blood. The receptors here all came from a human donor in a cohort sampled during active COVID-19. Each CDR3 is given with its conserved first and last residue. D genes are given only for firm matches. Size is omitted from some rows. Given values are once, few, many or a class for expanded clones.

j_call v_call cdr3_length clone_size d_call cdr3_aa cdr3_nt
TRBJ2-5 TRBV10-2 14 once TRBD2 CASSLAGGPETQYF TGCGCCAGCAGTCTAGCGGGGGGCCCTGAGACCCAGTACTTC
TRBJ2-6 TRBV19 16 . . CASSTQRTGGANVLTF TGTGCCAGTAGTACCCAAAGGACGGGAGGGGCCAACGTCCTGACTTTC
TRBJ2-3 TRBV5-8 16 . . CASSRREGPSTDTQYF TGTGCCAGCAGCCGCCGGGAAGGTCCTAGCACAGATACGCAGTATTTT
TRBJ2-7 TRBV28 15 . TRBD2 CASKSRGGPSYEQYF TGTGCCAGCAAATCTCGGGGGGGACCCTCCTACGAGCAGTACTTC
TRBJ2-1 TRBV5-1 18 . TRBD2 CASSLASGGSGGPGGQFF TGCGCCAGCAGCTTGGCGAGCGGTGGTAGCGGGGGACCCGGGGGACAGTTCTTC
TRBJ1-2 TRBV6-2/TRBV6-3 14 . . CASSYGPGNYGYTF TGTGCCAGCAGTTACGGTCCGGGTAACTATGGCTACACCTTC
TRBJ2-3 TRBV28 19 . TRBD2 CASSSPGPISGRVPDTQYF TGTGCCAGCAGTTCCCCTGGGCCCATTAGCGGGAGGGTGCCAGATACGCAGTATTTT
TRBJ2-1 TRBV2 13 . . CASRVGGPNEQFF TGTGCCAGCAGGGTAGGCGGGCCCAATGAGCAGTTCTTC
TRBJ2-7 TRBV28 14 . . CASSSGTSLYEQYF TGTGCCAGCAGTTCGGGGACTTCCCTCTACGAGCAGTACTTC
TRBJ2-3 TRBV6-5 14 . TRBD2 CASSYGRGGDTQYF TGTGCCAGCAGTTACGGCCGGGGGGGAGATACGCAGTATTTT
TRBJ1-4 TRBV5-1 15 once . CASSLDGTRAEKLFF TGCGCCAGCAGCTTAGACGGGACAAGGGCTGAAAAACTGTTTTTT
TRBJ2-1 TRBV28 16 . . CASSLLTLRSYNEQFF TGTGCCAGCAGTTTATTGACACTTCGATCCTACAATGAGCAGTTCTTC
TRBJ1-5 TRBV6-5 14 . TRBD1 CASQPTGGNQPQHF TGTGCCAGCCAGCCGACAGGGGGCAATCAGCCCCAGCATTTT
TRBJ1-1 TRBV27 14 . . CASSRGRGRTEAFF TGTGCCAGCAGTCGGGGGCGGGGGAGGACTGAAGCTTTCTTT
TRBJ2-7 TRBV12-5 14 . . CASGSSGSSYEQYF TGTGCTAGTGGTTCGTCCGGTTCCTCCTACGAGCAGTACTTC
TRBJ2-5 TRBV12-5 12 . TRBD1 CARNRGHETQYF TGTGCTAGAAACAGGGGGCACGAGACCCAGTACTTC
TRBJ2-7 TRBV3-1/TRBV3-2 13 . . CASSRLEGYEQYF TGTGCCAGCAGTCGATTGGAGGGTTACGAGCAGTACTTC
TRBJ2-4 TRBV3-1/TRBV3-2 16 . TRBD1 CASSARDRGSQNIQYF TGTGCCAGCAGCGCCCGGGACAGGGGGTCTCAAAACATTCAGTACTTC
TRBJ1-3 TRBV18 15 . . CASSASVSSGNTIYF TGTGCCAGCTCAGCTAGCGTGAGCTCTGGAAACACCATATATTTT
TRBJ2-7 TRBV1 16 . . CTSSQDLPREDYEQYF TGCACCAGCAGCCAAGATCTCCCCAGGGAAGACTACGAGCAGTACTTC
TRBJ1-2 TRBV28 13 . . CASSQGGPYGYTF TGTGCCAGCAGTCAAGGGGGACCCTACGGCTACACCTTC
TRBJ2-1 TRBV18 15 . . CASSPPNSPYNEQFF TGTGCCAGCTCACCACCGAACAGCCCCTACAATGAGCAGTTCTTC
TRBJ2-3 TRBV30 10 . . CAGGLDTQYF TGTGCGGGGGGACTAGATACGCAGTATTTT
TRBJ1-1 TRBV7-2 13 . . CASGNRENTEAFF TGTGCCAGCGGTAACAGGGAGAACACTGAAGCTTTCTTT
TRBJ2-5 TRBV5-6 14 once . CASSFQGSRETQYF TGTGCCAGCAGCTTCCAGGGGAGCCGAGAGACCCAGTACTTC
TRBJ2-1 TRBV15 17 once TRBD2 CATSREGLAGGSNEQFF TGTGCCACCAGCAGAGAAGGACTAGCGGGAGGGTCCAATGAGCAGTTCTTC
TRBJ2-1 TRBV10-2 14 . . CASSHQGSYNEQFF TGCGCCAGCAGCCACCAGGGCTCCTACAATGAGCAGTTCTTC
TRBJ2-6 TRBV27 13 . . CASSFRGANVLTF TGTGCCAGCAGTTTCCGGGGGGCCAACGTCCTGACTTTC
TRBJ1-1 TRBV3-1/TRBV3-2 13 once . CASSQAAALEAFF TGTGCCAGCAGCCAAGCGGCGGCGCTGGAAGCTTTCTTT
TRBJ2-7 TRBV28 14 few . CASSLTGGSYEQYF TGTGCCAGCAGTTTGACCGGAGGCTCCTACGAGCAGTACTTC
TRBJ2-1 TRBV5-4 16 . . CASSQGAGSTYNEQFF TGTGCCAGCAGCCAAGGGGCAGGGTCGACCTACAATGAGCAGTTCTTC
TRBJ1-3 TRBV7-9 14 once . CASSLGEAGNTIYF TGTGCCAGCAGCCTAGGGGAGGCTGGAAACACCATATATTTT
TRBJ2-3 TRBV19 16 once TRBD2 CASSISASGNVDTQYF TGTGCCAGTAGTATTTCGGCTAGCGGGAATGTAGATACGCAGTATTTT
TRBJ2-3 TRBV15 15 few TRBD1 CATSKDRGPADTQYF TGTGCCACCAGCAAGGACAGGGGGCCGGCAGATACGCAGTATTTT
TRBJ2-7 TRBV28 13 . . CASRAAAAYEQYF TGTGCCAGCAGGGCAGCAGCGGCCTACGAGCAGTACTTC
TRBJ1-5 TRBV18 14 . . CASSDTPSNQPQHF TGTGCCAGCTCAGACACACCGAGCAATCAGCCCCAGCATTTT
TRBJ2-3 TRBV4-3 18 . TRBD2 CASSQDPLSGGATDTQYF TGCGCCAGCAGCCAAGACCCCCTTAGCGGGGGGGCCACAGATACGCAGTATTTT